This is a list of T cell receptor beta chains from one sample in a study of blood T cell repertoires in COVID-19. Repertoires were generated with immunoSEQ multiplex PCR, while TCRdb's copy carries only in-frame clones and drops some. Of around 230,000 clones listed, 80% to 90% are singletons. The material sequenced was peripheral blood. Receptor source: a man aged 40-50 years who had recovered from COVID-19. Both conserved end residues are trimmed from each CDR3.

j_gene: TRBJ1-6
v_gene: TRBV6-5
CDR3aa: ASSSSGKNSPLH

j_gene: TRBJ2-7
v_gene: TRBV3-1/TRBV3-2
CDR3aa: ASSQKTGRPYEQY

j_gene: TRBJ1-6
v_gene: TRBV10-3
CDR3aa: AISDLEQGLDSPLH

j_gene: TRBJ2-7
v_gene: TRBV5-1
CDR3aa: ASSLLSRSEQY

j_gene: TRBJ2-3
v_gene: TRBV9
CDR3aa: ASSMGTDRTSTDTQY

j_gene: TRBJ2-7
v_gene: TRBV27
CDR3aa: ASSLAGTLILGEQY

j_gene: TRBJ2-5
v_gene: TRBV5-4
CDR3aa: ASSGGDRQETQY

j_gene: TRBJ2-1
v_gene: TRBV5-6
CDR3aa: ASSLSSGRGKGNEQF

j_gene: TRBJ2-7
v_gene: TRBV5-4
CDR3aa: ASSLTRGGEQY

j_gene: TRBJ2-6
v_gene: TRBV29-1
CDR3aa: SVGTGANVLT

j_gene: TRBJ1-5
v_gene: TRBV10-1
CDR3aa: ASSVSEGGNQPQH

j_gene: TRBJ2-3
v_gene: TRBV7-9
CDR3aa: ASSLDRLAGATDTQY

j_gene: TRBJ1-3
v_gene: TRBV30
CDR3aa: AWSRDSDSGNTIY

j_gene: TRBJ2-3
v_gene: TRBV18
CDR3aa: ASSPDRTEQY

j_gene: TRBJ2-5
v_gene: TRBV11-3
CDR3aa: ASSLDGTSKETQY

j_gene: TRBJ2-7
v_gene: TRBV2
CDR3aa: ASSETSGSYEQY

j_gene: TRBJ1-1
v_gene: TRBV2
CDR3aa: ASRSTSGRTEAF

j_gene: TRBJ2-7
v_gene: TRBV18
CDR3aa: ASSQSRSYEQY

j_gene: TRBJ1-1
v_gene: TRBV5-5
CDR3aa: ASSLSLFRVNTEAF

j_gene: TRBJ1-3
v_gene: TRBV28
CDR3aa: ASSLRDRGRRPGNTIY

j_gene: TRBJ1-1
v_gene: TRBV5-1
CDR3aa: ASSLVGEGEAF

j_gene: TRBJ2-3
v_gene: TRBV11-2
CDR3aa: ASSSGLAGGVLGTDTQY

j_gene: TRBJ2-3
v_gene: TRBV5-1
CDR3aa: ASSLGADTQY

j_gene: TRBJ1-2
v_gene: TRBV9
CDR3aa: ASSVALSGFGYGYT

j_gene: TRBJ1-1
v_gene: TRBV10-1
CDR3aa: ASSPQQGTEAF

j_gene: TRBJ1-1
v_gene: TRBV30
CDR3aa: AWIPGDTEAF

j_gene: TRBJ2-1
v_gene: TRBV11-2
CDR3aa: ASSLGTSGEQF

j_gene: TRBJ1-3
v_gene: TRBV30
CDR3aa: AWSARSRRNTIY

j_gene: TRBJ2-1
v_gene: TRBV5-1
CDR3aa: ASSLEPSYNEQF

j_gene: TRBJ1-1
v_gene: TRBV19
CDR3aa: ASSVTGIMNTEAF

j_gene: TRBJ2-3
v_gene: TRBV6-2/TRBV6-3
CDR3aa: ASSTIAGGTDTQY

j_gene: TRBJ1-1
v_gene: TRBV11-2
CDR3aa: ASSFRAVGSTEAF

j_gene: TRBJ1-1
v_gene: TRBV6-6
CDR3aa: ASSSMMSTEAF

j_gene: TRBJ1-2
v_gene: TRBV6-2/TRBV6-3
CDR3aa: ASSWTGSYGYT

j_gene: TRBJ1-5
v_gene: TRBV30
CDR3aa: AWSPRDRGIQPQH

j_gene: TRBJ1-5
v_gene: TRBV19
CDR3aa: ASSTGGASRIMAQH

j_gene: TRBJ1-1
v_gene: TRBV7-7
CDR3aa: ASSLVPQGEAF

j_gene: TRBJ2-7
v_gene: TRBV5-1
CDR3aa: ASRWDYAFPQY

j_gene: TRBJ2-5
v_gene: TRBV11-2
CDR3aa: ASSLGGTGGSIQY

j_gene: TRBJ2-5
v_gene: TRBV6-5
CDR3aa: ASSYSSAGYETQY

j_gene: TRBJ1-5
v_gene: TRBV6-2/TRBV6-3
CDR3aa: ASSYSIGRLRGIVQH

j_gene: TRBJ2-5
v_gene: TRBV9
CDR3aa: ASSRDRRTGGETQY

j_gene: TRBJ2-3
v_gene: TRBV10-3
CDR3aa: AIGSGADTQY

j_gene: TRBJ2-1
v_gene: TRBV15
CDR3aa: ATSRAGAYENEQF

j_gene: TRBJ2-3
v_gene: TRBV19
CDR3aa: ATRQGASDTQY

j_gene: TRBJ2-5
v_gene: TRBV5-1
CDR3aa: ASSGASGQQETQY

j_gene: TRBJ2-1
v_gene: TRBV5-5
CDR3aa: ASSLEPRGAPNEQF

j_gene: TRBJ1-1
v_gene: TRBV13
CDR3aa: ANKGALNTEAF

j_gene: TRBJ2-3
v_gene: TRBV19
CDR3aa: ASSILAGALDTQY

j_gene: TRBJ1-2
v_gene: TRBV7-9
CDR3aa: ASSLGRDYGYT

j_gene: TRBJ2-5
v_gene: TRBV2
CDR3aa: ASSAAGVGQETQY

j_gene: TRBJ1-1
v_gene: TRBV29-1
CDR3aa: SVPTVTGAQNTEAF

j_gene: TRBJ1-2
v_gene: TRBV5-6
CDR3aa: ASSFSSGAVETIYGYT

j_gene: TRBJ1-1
v_gene: TRBV7-9
CDR3aa: ASSGEGGTEAF

j_gene: TRBJ2-5
v_gene: TRBV27
CDR3aa: ASSPLGGGIETQY

j_gene: TRBJ2-3
v_gene: TRBV6-7
CDR3aa: ASSYPDSAKDTQY